Listed here are 23 T cell receptor beta chains from one sample, sequenced in a study of shared clonotypes between healthy human individuals. Libraries were prepared by immunoSEQ multiplex PCR; TCRdb keeps only in-frame clonotypes and omits some of them. This table has nearly 750,000 clones, over 55% appearing once. Sequenced sample: memory CD4+ T cells sorted from blood. Subset of the sample: CD45RA-negative fraction. The origin of the receptors is a young woman in good health.

The chain recombines TRBV28 with TRBJ2-1; 14 nucleotides match TRBD2. V gave up 6 bases and J gave up 4 bases; unmatched junction bases: 17. Per the germline V gene, CDR1 is MDHEN and CDR2 is SYDVKM. The length of the CDR3 is 20 residues. DNA for the CDR3: TGTGCCAGCAGCCGAGGGCTGACTAGCGGGAGGGGGGGTTCTTACAATGAGCAGTTCTTC. Encoded protein: CASSRGLTSGRGGSYNEQFF.

This clone showed up just a few times. The sample carries other DNA sequences with the same CDR3. J is TRBJ1-3 and V is TRBV30; D ambiguous. Trimming removed 0 bases from V and 6 bases from J, with 3 bases in between. Germline-derived CDR1 and CDR2 are GTSNPN and SVGIG (reference sequence). The CDR3 is 11 amino acids. This CDR3 is CAWSVANTIYF. The CDR3 coding sequence is TGTGCCTGGAGTGTAGCAAACACCATATATTTT. Combining the CDR3 with reference TRBV30 and TRBJ1-3 gives the whole variable domain SQTIHQWPATLVQPVGSPLSLECTVEGTSNPNLYWYRQAAGRGLQLLFYSVGIGQISSEVPQNLSASRPQDRQFILSSKKLLLSDSGFYLCAWSVANTIYFGEGSWLTVV.

This chain uses TRBV11-2 with TRBJ1-1; 7 bases are a match to TRBD1. The CDR3 spans 14 residues. J was trimmed by 5 bases and V by 5 bases; bases with no gene match: 8. CDR1 and CDR2 from the germline V gene are SGHAT and FQNNGV. CDR3 region: CASSTQGIRTEAFF. CDR3 sequence (DNA): TGTGCCAGCAGCACACAGGGGATTAGGACTGAAGCTTTCTTT.

The chain has TRBV7-9 and TRBJ2-1; 11 bases agree with TRBD2. The CDR3 loop spans 17 amino acids. Germline CDR1 and CDR2: SEHNR and FQNEAQ (reference sequence). With 3 bases clipped from V and 0 bases from J, the junction kept 4 bases outside the gene matches. CDR3 protein: CASSFVGTSGSYNEQFF. The CDR3, as DNA: TGTGCCAGCAGCTTTGTAGGGACTAGCGGCTCCTACAATGAGCAGTTCTTC.

V and J are TRBV4-2 and TRBJ1-4; TRBD1 matches at 7 bases. J was trimmed by 6 bases and V by 4 bases; bases with no gene match: 8. The CDR3 sequence is 15 residues long. CDR1 and CDR2 (germline): LGHNA, YNFKEQ. CDR3 sequence: CASSRLGTEDEKLFF. As DNA, the CDR3 is TGTGCCAGCAGCCGTCTCGGGACAGAGGATGAAAAACTGTTTTTT.

This chain connects TRBV7-9 to TRBJ2-6; D might be TRBD1 or TRBD2, each matching 5 bases. Germline V gene lookup returns CDR1 SEHNR and CDR2 FQNEAQ (reference sequence). The CDR3 runs 17 residues. Trimming left V 1 base short and J 0 bases short, with 10 bases between. CDR3 protein: CASSLDRGHSGANVLTF. CDR3 DNA: TGTGCCAGCAGCTTAGACCGGGGCCACTCTGGGGCCAACGTCCTGACTTTC.

The V and J genes are TRBV5-6 and TRBJ1-2; D not resolved. V gave up 1 base and J gave up 3 bases, with 19 bases separating them. This CDR3 is 17 amino acids long. Germline V CDR1 and CDR2: SGHDT, YYEEEE. CDR3 in amino acids: CASSLLSTQGYHYGYTF. For the CDR3, the DNA is TGTGCCAGCAGCTTGTTGTCCACTCAAGGATATCACTATGGCTACACCTTC.

This rearrangement joins TRBV6-1 to TRBJ2-5, with unresolved D. Trimming stripped 4 bases from V and 5 bases from J, with 5 bases between. This CDR3 comprises 11 residues. Germline loops: CDR1 MNHNS, CDR2 SASEGT. CDR3 residues: CASSGLETQYF. DNA of the CDR3: TGTGCCAGCAGTGGACTTGAGACCCAGTACTTC.

The genes are TRBV7-3 and TRBJ2-1; 9 bases line up with TRBD2. The CDR3 spans 15 residues. V was pared by 5 bases and J by 1 base, with 3 bases of the junction left unmatched. Per the germline V gene, CDR1 is SGHTA and CDR2 is FQGTGA. The CDR3 loop is CASSSAGGSYNEQFF. The DNA of the CDR3 is TGTGCCAGCAGCAGTGCGGGAGGGTCCTACAATGAGCAGTTCTTC. The full variable domain, completed using reference TRBV7-3 and TRBJ2-1, is GAGVSQTPSNKVTEKGKYVELRCDPISGHTALYWYRQSLGQGPEFLIYFQGTGAADDSGLPNDRFFAVRPEGSVSTLKIQRTERGDSAVYLCASSSAGGSYNEQFFGPGTRLTVL.

The gene calls are TRBV6-5 and TRBJ1-1; TRBD1 matches 7 bases. Germline lookup yields CDR1 MNHEY and CDR2 SVGAGI. This CDR3 has 15 amino acids. V lost 3 bases and J lost 2; bases outside the gene matches: 6. The CDR3, as DNA: TGTGCCAGCAGTTATCGACAGGGAGTCAACACTGAAGCTTTCTTT. It yields the protein CASSYRQGVNTEAFF.

The genes are TRBV7-2 and TRBJ2-7; D remains ambiguous. Trimming removed 1 base from V and 3 bases from J, with 13 bases in between. In germline, CDR1 is SGHTA, CDR2 FQGNSA. The CDR3 totals 15 residues. This CDR3 is CASSLGSSTLYEQYF. The CDR3 DNA reads as TGTGCCAGCAGCTTAGGCTCCTCCACGCTCTACGAGCAGTACTTC.

The chain joins TRBV28 to TRBJ2-1; D is unresolved. CDR1 and CDR2 (germline): MDHEN, SYDVKM. V lost 1 base and J lost 8, with 6 bases in between. The length of the CDR3 is 12 residues. The CDR3 reads CASSLLKDEQFF. DNA of the CDR3: TGTGCCAGCAGTTTATTAAAAGATGAGCAGTTCTTC.

The chain is built from TRBV5-1 and TRBJ2-1; no firm D call. This CDR3 is built from 16 residues. Germline V gene sequence: CDR1 SGHRS, CDR2 YFSETQ. Trimming left V 0 bases short and J 4 bases short, with 14 bases between. Written as DNA, the CDR3 is TGCGCCAGCAGCTTGGCCTCTGGGGTAAGGTACAATGAGCAGTTCTTC. Its translation: CASSLASGVRYNEQFF.

The rearrangement uses TRBV27 and TRBJ2-3; 12 bases line up with TRBD2. The germline V gene has CDR1 MNHEY and CDR2 SMNVEV (reference sequence). V lost 4 bases to trimming and J lost 6 bases; unmatched junction nucleotides: 8. The CDR3 contains 16 residues. CDR3 amino acids: CASSSPLAGGLDTQYF. The CDR3 DNA reads TGTGCCAGCAGTTCTCCTCTAGCGGGAGGGTTGGATACGCAGTATTTT.

This clone has a handful of counts. The CDR3, as DNA: TGTGCCAGCAGTGAATCCGGGACACTCGGTCCAGAGACCCAGTACTTC. Protein: CASSESGTLGPETQYF. The V call is TRBV28, the J call TRBJ2-5; D is possibly TRBD1 (6 bases). Trimming left V 5 bases short and J 4 bases short, with 20 bases between. The CDR3 runs to 16 residues. Germline V gene data show CDR1 as MDHEN and CDR2 as SYDVKM.

The chain couples TRBV4-2 to TRBJ2-2; 9 bases match TRBD2. V gave up 2 bases and J gave up 1 base; unmatched junction bases: 5. The germline V gene encodes CDR1 LGHNA and CDR2 YNFKEQ. CDR3 length: 17 residues. The CDR3 loop is CASSQQPLAGNTGELFF. The CDR3 bases are TGTGCCAGCAGCCAACAACCACTAGCGGGGAACACCGGGGAGCTGTTTTTT.

In its sample, this clone was seen many times. This sequence joins TRBV11-1 and TRBJ2-7, with a tentative D call TRBD1 (5 bases). The V gene lost 1 base and the J gene lost 1 base, with 8 bases spanning the gap. Germline V lookup: CDR1 SGHAT, CDR2 FQDESV (reference sequence). CDR3 length: 14 residues. The CDR3 region has the DNA TGTGCCAGCAGCTTAGGAGGACATTCCTACGAGCAGTACTTC. This gives the protein CASSLGGHSYEQYF.

The rearrangement joins TRBV21-1 to TRBJ2-1; the table names TRBD2, a call not compared with the DNA. TRBV21-1 has pseudogene status. The CDR3 has 17 residues. The CDR3 bases are TGTGCCAGCAGCAAACCCACGGAGGAGGGGATACACAATGAGCAGTTCTTC. This codes for CASSKPTEEGIHNEQFF.

This clone was counted a single time. V and J are TRBV9 and TRBJ2-2, with unresolved D. V shed 1 base and J shed 4 bases, with 5 bases lying between them. The CDR3 extends over 13 amino acids. Germline loops: CDR1 SGDLS, CDR2 YYNGEE. CDR3 amino acids: CASSVTLTGELFF. The CDR3, as DNA: TGTGCCAGCAGCGTAACCCTCACCGGGGAGCTGTTTTTT.

V gene TRBV9 combines with J gene TRBJ1-5; a possible D gene is TRBD1 (5 bases). Germline V gene lookup returns CDR1 SGDLS and CDR2 YYNGEE. The length of the CDR3 is 15 residues. V lost 0 bases to trimming and J lost 4 bases, with 11 bases between them. The CDR3: CASSVEGGENQPQHF. The CDR3 DNA is TGTGCCAGCAGCGTAGAGGGAGGGGAGAATCAGCCCCAGCATTTT.

The genes are TRBV29-1 and TRBJ2-1, with D tentatively TRBD2 (6 bases). CDR3 size: 13 residues. Trimming pared 6 bases from V and 3 bases from J, leaving 12 bases between. Germline assignment: CDR1 SQVTM and CDR2 ANQGSEA. The CDR3 DNA is TGCAGCGTAGATGGGACTCACTACAATGAGCAGTTCTTC. As protein: CSVDGTHYNEQFF.

The CDR3 DNA reads TGCGCCAGCAGCCCATATTCCACCGGGGAGCTGTTTTTT. This translates into CASSPYSTGELFF. The chain is built from TRBV5-1 and TRBJ2-2; no clear D. The germline V gene has CDR1 SGHRS and CDR2 YFSETQ. The CDR3 sequence is 13 residues long. V was clipped by 4 bases and J by 4 bases, with 8 bases between them.

This clone was recorded at least ten times. The rearrangement uses TRBV10-2 and TRBJ1-2, with D tentatively TRBD1 (6 bases). The germline gives CDR1 WSHSY, CDR2 SAAADI. The CDR3 has 13 amino acids. The V and J ends lost 6 bases and 2 bases respectively, with 10 bases between them. CDR3 DNA sequence: TGCGCCAGCAGCAGGGGTGCCAACTATGGCTACACCTTC. It specifies CASSRGANYGYTF.